The 7 T cell receptor beta chains below were found in one sample sequenced in a study of blood T cell repertoires in COVID-19 (dated by TCRdb to about 2020). Receptors were amplified or captured by the immunoSEQ multiplex PCR assay. The immuneACCESS repertoire file appears here via TCRdb, limited to in-frame rearrangements. These files lack a portion of the clones; in checked studies, under half of the deficit traces to unresolved V genes, and the cause of the others is not known. The sample table records roughly 120,000 clones; roughly four fifths of these occur just once. In total, the top ten clones hold 12% of the sample. The sequencing sample was made of peripheral blood. The source is a woman aged 55-70 years with acute or convalescent COVID-19.

The chain joins TRBV5-1 to TRBJ1-2, with a tentative D call TRBD1 (5 bases). CDR3 length: 12 amino acids. V was cut by 2 bases and J by 7 bases, with 9 bases left in between. CDR1 is SGHRS and CDR2 is YFSETQ in the germline V gene. The CDR3 coding sequence is TGCGCCAGCAGCTTAGGGGAAGTTGGCTACACCTTC. It encodes CASSLGEVGYTF.

The genes are TRBV12-3 or TRBV12-4 and TRBJ1-5; D possibly corresponds to TRBD1 (5 bases). V shed 4 bases and J shed 7 bases, with 8 bases lying between them. This CDR3 is 12 amino acids long. CDR3 protein: CASSSGSQPQHF. Written as DNA, the CDR3 is TGTGCCAGCAGTTCAGGGTCCCAGCCCCAGCATTTT.

The chain combines TRBV6-6 with TRBJ1-3; 8 bases map to TRBD1. This CDR3 is 15 amino acids long. Germline V gene sequence: CDR1 MNHNY, CDR2 SVGAGI (reference sequence). J lost 4 bases, V lost 5 bases, and 7 bases had no gene match. The CDR3 sequence: CASSLTTGVGNTIYF. In DNA form, the CDR3 reads TGTGCCAGCAGTCTCACGACAGGGGTCGGAAACACCATATATTTT.

The chain couples TRBV19 to TRBJ2-6; 12 bases align to TRBD1. Per germline, CDR1 LNHDA and CDR2 SQIVND (reference sequence). Trimming removed 5 bases from V and 3 bases from J; junction bases left unmatched: 8. This CDR3 has 18 residues. This chain's CDR3 is CASSLGTGGAIGANVLTF. The CDR3 DNA sequence: TGTGCCAGTAGTCTCGGGACAGGGGGCGCAATTGGGGCCAACGTCCTGACTTTC.

The rearrangement links TRBV5-1 to TRBJ1-3, with D hard to call. Germline values: CDR1 SGHRS, CDR2 YFSETQ. The CDR3 contains 15 residues. Trimming cost V 1 base and J 1 base, with 9 bases left between them. This CDR3 is CASSLSSGSGNTIYF. In DNA, the CDR3 is TGCGCCAGCAGCTTGTCAAGCGGATCTGGAAACACCATATATTTT. Full variable domain (rest looked up from reference TRBV5-1 and TRBJ1-3): KAGVTQTPRYLIKTRGQQVTLSCSPISGHRSVSWYQQTPGQGLQFLFEYFSETQRNKGNFPGRFSGRQFSNSRSEMNVSTLELGDSALYLCASSLSSGSGNTIYFGEGSWLTVV.

This clone has only a few counts. The rearrangement uses TRBV3-1 (or the pseudogene TRBV3-2) and TRBJ2-3, with D perhaps matching TRBD1 (6 bases). CDR1 is LGHDT, CDR2 YNNKEL, per germline (reference sequence). The CDR3 is 15 residues long. V was pared by 4 bases and J by 11 bases, with 22 bases between. Here the CDR3 DNA reads TGTGCCAGCAGCCCGCTAAGCCAGGGGCAGTTGAGGCAGTATTTT. This sequence encodes CASSPLSQGQLRQYF.

The chain links TRBV5-4 to TRBJ2-1; TRBD1 matches 8 bases. The trim removed 1 base at V and 6 bases at J, leaving 6 bases unmatched. Germline V gives CDR1 SGHNT, CDR2 YYREEE (reference sequence). The CDR3 loop spans 15 amino acids. As DNA, the CDR3 is TGTGCCAGCAGCTTGTCCCGGGACAGGTCCAATGAGCAGTTCTTC. Its protein product is CASSLSRDRSNEQFF.